The T cell receptor beta chain under discussion was sequenced for a study of shared clonotypes between healthy human individuals (dated by TCRdb to about 2020). Turning to the overall study: A couple of women and a few men aged 18 to 49 years were included in the cohort. The study deeply sequenced blood TCR repertoires of five healthy adults to estimate repertoire size and the extent of clonotype sharing between individuals. For each donor, three plates each were used for CD4 naive and CD4 memory, two plates were used for CD8 naive, and one plate was used for CD8 memory. Each donor's leukapheresis produced roughly between roughly 0.94 and 9.5 billion PBMCs. To increase sequencing depth and limit assay-specific biases, different laboratories used diverse techniques to prepare libraries and sequence TCR repertoires. The investigation overall reported the following: Based on pairwise subsampling, the degree of clonotype sharing among donors was expected to be affected by sequencing depth. Because the study included only a small number of donors, the genetic and exposure-history diversity represented was limited. Naive subsets generally had larger estimated clonotype richness than memory subsets. When a handful of donors were compared, the shared fraction of clonotypes was roughly 5% for naive CD4, roughly 3.4% for naive CD8, 2% to 2.5% for memory CD4, and approximately 0.4% for memory CD8. Only blood was sampled, and tissue TCR repertoires likely differ from those in blood. Rarefaction of sorted-subset datasets indicated incomplete sequencing despite the large sequencing depth. Compared with non-shared clonotypes, the clonotypes found in all four sorted-subset donors had higher generation probabilities.

The donors were healthy, HIV-negative adults with no recently reported acute infections or vaccinations. All donors were Caucasian adults living in Nashville, Tennessee, USA. CD4+ T cells were enriched through magnetic negative selection, after which naive cells were positively selected on CD45RA and the remaining negative fraction served as the memory subset. Blood was obtained by leukapheresis, after which PBMCs were separated by Ficoll-Histopaque density gradient centrifugation and cryopreserved in liquid nitrogen vapor phase. Analytical flow cytometry was used to check the purity and quantity of every magnetically sorted T cell population. Genomic DNA was isolated from every sorted fraction and measured by UV absorbance on a Nanodrop 2000c. TCR CDR3 regions were amplified from genomic DNA by multiplex PCR using the deep immunoSEQ assay. Extracted genomic DNA from each cell subset was distributed evenly across all wells of several immunoSEQ 96-well plates, and each plate was treated as a replicate. For sorted subsets, each replicate PCR was loaded with approximately 190 ng genomic DNA, equivalent to about 30,000 T cell genomes. The purified libraries were quantified using a Qubit 3.0 fluorometer, sized with a Bioanalyzer 2100, and then quantified again using the KAPA Library Quantification kit. Every immunoSEQ 96-well plate was sequenced on a dedicated single-read 150-cycle Illumina NextSeq 550 flow cell. The authors processed their data as follows. Because the immunoSEQ output included only junctional sequences and no quality scores, the filtering could not be the same as the filtering used for full-length reads. Sequences were annotated with PyIR, a Python wrapper for IgBLAST v1.9, using IMGT germline references to assign V/J genes and CDR3. Reads were filtered out if the reads had weak V/J assignments (E-value above 1e-6), no CDR3, stop codons, out-of-frame junctions, or ambiguous translated residues. A V3J clonotype was defined by an identical inferred V gene, J gene, and CDR3 amino acid sequence. Percentage overlap between repertoires was computed as shared unique clonotypes divided by the size of the smaller repertoire. Richness of each repertoire was evaluated using RTK rarefaction, the Chao1 estimator, and Recon v2.1 estimates of unobserved clonotypes. OLGA was used to compute generation probabilities for all TCRbeta clonotypes that the gDNA method yielded from four donors. This is the immuneACCESS table as TCRdb keeps it, with only in-frame sequences that have V and J called. A part of the clones is gone; compared with another copy, unresolved V genes explain less than half, and the rest is unexplained. V, J and clone size are those of that table, while D and trimming were read from the DNA. This sample lists around 2.1 million clones; almost 96% were detected once. Clones ranked in the top ten supply less than 0.15% of the sample.

About this clone: The target of this receptor is not known. No base-level quality is on record; no much larger clone is a single base apart.

The germline V gene provides CDR1 SGHRS and CDR2 YFSETQ. The CDR3, cysteine through phenylalanine, is 15 amino acids long. Of the read, only the CDR3 DNA is kept; its 45 bases are in frame from base 1. V loses 1 base of germline sequence and J loses 5 bases, and the interval between the two ends is 15 bases. The rearranged chain carries TRBV5-1 and TRBJ2-5; possibly the D gene is TRBD2, per 5 matching bases. The material sequenced was naive CD4+ T cells sorted from blood. The sample's cell subset or site, from its label and the paper: CD45RA+ positively selected. The sequence was obtained from a man between 18 and 29 years old in good health. The CDR3 protein sequence reads: CASSLSGFPGETQYF. The base sequence is TGCGCCAGCAGCTTGTCGGGGTTCCCGGGGGAGACCCAGTACTTC. When the CDR3 is completed using the reference TRBV5-1 and TRBJ2-5 genes on either side, the full variable domain is KAGVTQTPRYLIKTRGQQVTLSCSPISGHRSVSWYQQTPGQGLQFLFEYFSETQRNKGNFPGRFSGRQFSNSRSEMNVSTLELGDSALYLCASSLSGFPGETQYFGPGTRLLVL.